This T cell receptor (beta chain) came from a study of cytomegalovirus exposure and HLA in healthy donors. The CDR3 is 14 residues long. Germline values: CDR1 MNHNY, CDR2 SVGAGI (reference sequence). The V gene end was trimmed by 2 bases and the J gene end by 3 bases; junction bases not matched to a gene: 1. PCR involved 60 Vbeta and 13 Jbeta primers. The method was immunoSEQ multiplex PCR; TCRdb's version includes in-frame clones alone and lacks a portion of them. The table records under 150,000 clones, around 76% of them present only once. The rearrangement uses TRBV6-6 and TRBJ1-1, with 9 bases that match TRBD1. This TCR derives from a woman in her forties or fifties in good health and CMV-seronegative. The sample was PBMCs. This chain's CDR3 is CASSYRDRDTEAFF. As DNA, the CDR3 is TGTGCCAGCAGTTACCGGGACAGGGACACTGAAGCTTTCTTT.